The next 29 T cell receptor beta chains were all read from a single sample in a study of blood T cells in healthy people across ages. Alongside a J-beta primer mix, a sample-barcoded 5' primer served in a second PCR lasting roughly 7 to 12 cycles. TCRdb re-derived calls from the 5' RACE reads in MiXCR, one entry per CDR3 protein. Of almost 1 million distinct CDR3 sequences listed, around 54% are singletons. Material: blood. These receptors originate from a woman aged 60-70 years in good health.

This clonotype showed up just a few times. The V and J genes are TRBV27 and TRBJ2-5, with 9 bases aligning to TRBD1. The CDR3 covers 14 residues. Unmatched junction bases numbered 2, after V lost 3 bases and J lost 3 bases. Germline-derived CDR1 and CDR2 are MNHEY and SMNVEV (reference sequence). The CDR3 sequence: CASSFRTGEETQYF. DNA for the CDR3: TGTGCCAGCAGTTTCCGGACAGGGGAAGAGACCCAGTACTTC.

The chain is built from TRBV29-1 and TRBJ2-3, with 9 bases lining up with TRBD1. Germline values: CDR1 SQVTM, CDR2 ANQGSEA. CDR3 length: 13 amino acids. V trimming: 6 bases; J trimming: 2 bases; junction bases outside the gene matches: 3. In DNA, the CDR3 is TGCAGCGTCGGACAGGGGTCCACAGATACGCAGTATTTT. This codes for CSVGQGSTDTQYF.

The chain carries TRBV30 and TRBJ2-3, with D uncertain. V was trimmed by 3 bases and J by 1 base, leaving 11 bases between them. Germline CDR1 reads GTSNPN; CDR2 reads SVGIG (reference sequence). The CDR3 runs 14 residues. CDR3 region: CAWRRIGGTDTQYF. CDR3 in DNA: TGTGCCTGGAGGAGGATTGGAGGCACAGATACGCAGTATTTT.

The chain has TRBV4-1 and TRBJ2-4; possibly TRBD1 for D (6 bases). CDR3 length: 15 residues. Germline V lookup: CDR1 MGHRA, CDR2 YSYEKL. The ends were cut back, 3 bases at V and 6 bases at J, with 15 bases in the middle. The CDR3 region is CASSHPQGSGNIQYF. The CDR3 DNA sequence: TGCGCCAGCAGCCATCCACAGGGAAGCGGAAACATTCAGTACTTC.

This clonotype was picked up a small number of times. The CDR3 DNA sequence: TGTGCCACCAGCAGAGATCGAATAGCGGGAGGGCCCCAGTACTTC. This gives the protein CATSRDRIAGGPQYF. The chain carries TRBV15 and TRBJ2-5; TRBD2 agrees at 11 bases. V lost 0 bases, J lost 9 bases, and 6 bases stayed unmatched. There are 15 residues in the CDR3. Germline values: CDR1 LNHNV, CDR2 YYDKDF (reference sequence). Based on the CDR3 plus reference TRBV15 and TRBJ2-5, the full variable domain is DAMVIQNPRYQVTQFGKPVTLSCSQTLNHNVMYWYQQKSSQAPKLLFHYYDKDFNNEADTPDNFQSRRPNTSFCFLDIRSPGLGDTAMYLCATSRDRIAGGPQYFGPGTRLLVL.

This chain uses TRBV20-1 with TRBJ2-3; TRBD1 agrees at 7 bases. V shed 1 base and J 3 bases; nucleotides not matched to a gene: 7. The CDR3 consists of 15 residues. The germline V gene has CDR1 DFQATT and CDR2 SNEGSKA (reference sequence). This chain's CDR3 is CSARVGTERTDTQYF. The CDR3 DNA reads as TGCAGTGCTAGAGTTGGGACAGAGAGAACAGATACGCAGTATTTT.

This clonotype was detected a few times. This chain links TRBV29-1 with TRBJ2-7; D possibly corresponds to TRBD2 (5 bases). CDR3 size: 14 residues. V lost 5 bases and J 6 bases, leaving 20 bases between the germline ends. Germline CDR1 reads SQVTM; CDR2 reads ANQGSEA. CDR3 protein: CSVKPSGVTGEQYF. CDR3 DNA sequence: TGCAGCGTTAAACCCTCCGGGGTCACGGGCGAGCAGTACTTC.

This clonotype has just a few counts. The CDR3 nucleotides are TGCAGTGCGGACGACAGGGGGCAGGCGGAAAAACTGTTTTTT. It yields the protein CSADDRGQAEKLFF. The J gene is TRBJ1-4, the V gene TRBV20-1, with 10 bases matching TRBD1. CDR3 size: 14 residues. The junction had 9 bases not matched to a gene; V was cut back by 6 bases and J by 8 bases. Germline-derived CDR1 and CDR2 are DFQATT and SNEGSKA (reference sequence).

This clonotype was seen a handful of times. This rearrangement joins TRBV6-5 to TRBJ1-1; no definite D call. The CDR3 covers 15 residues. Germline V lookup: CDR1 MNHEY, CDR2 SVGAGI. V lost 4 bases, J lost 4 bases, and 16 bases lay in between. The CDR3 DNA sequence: TGTGCCAGCAGTTCCGAAGATAGGGTTGCCACTGAAGCTTTCTTT. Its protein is CASSSEDRVATEAFF.

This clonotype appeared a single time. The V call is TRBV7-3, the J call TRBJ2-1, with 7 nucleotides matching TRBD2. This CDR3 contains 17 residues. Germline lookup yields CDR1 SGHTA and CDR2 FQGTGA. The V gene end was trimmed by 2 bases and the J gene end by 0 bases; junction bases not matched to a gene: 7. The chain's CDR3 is CASSLQAGYSSYNEQFF. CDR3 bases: TGTGCCAGCAGCTTACAAGCGGGGTACAGCTCCTACAATGAGCAGTTCTTC.

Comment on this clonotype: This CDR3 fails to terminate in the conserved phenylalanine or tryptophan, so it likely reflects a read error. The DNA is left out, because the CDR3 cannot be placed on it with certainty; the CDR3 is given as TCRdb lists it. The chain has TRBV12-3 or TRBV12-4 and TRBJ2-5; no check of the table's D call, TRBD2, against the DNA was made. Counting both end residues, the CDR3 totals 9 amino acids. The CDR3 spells CASRKLANT.

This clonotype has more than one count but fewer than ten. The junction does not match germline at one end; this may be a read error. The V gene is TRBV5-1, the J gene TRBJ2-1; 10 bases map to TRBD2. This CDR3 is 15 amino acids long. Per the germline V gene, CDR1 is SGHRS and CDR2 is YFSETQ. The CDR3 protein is CASSLLLAGANEQFF. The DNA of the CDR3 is TGTGCCAGCAGCCTCCTGCTAGCGGGAGCAAATGAGCAGTTCTTC.

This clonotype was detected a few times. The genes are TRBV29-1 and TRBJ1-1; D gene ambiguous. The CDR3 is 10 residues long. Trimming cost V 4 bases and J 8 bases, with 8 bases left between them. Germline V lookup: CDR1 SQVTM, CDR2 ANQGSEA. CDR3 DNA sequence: TGCAGCGTTGTGGGGTCGGAAGCTTTCTTT. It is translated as CSVVGSEAFF.

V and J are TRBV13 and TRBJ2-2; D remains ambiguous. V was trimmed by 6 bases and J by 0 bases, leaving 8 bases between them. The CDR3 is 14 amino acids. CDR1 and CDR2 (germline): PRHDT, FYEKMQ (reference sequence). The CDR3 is CASREAANTGELFF. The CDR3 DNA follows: TGTGCCAGCAGAGAGGCAGCGAACACCGGGGAGCTGTTTTTT.

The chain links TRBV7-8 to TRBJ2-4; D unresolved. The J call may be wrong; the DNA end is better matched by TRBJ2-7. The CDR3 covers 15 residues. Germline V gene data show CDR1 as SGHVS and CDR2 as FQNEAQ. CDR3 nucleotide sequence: TGTGCCAGCAGCTCAGGACCGGCCGGCTCCTACGAGCAGTACTTC. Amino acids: CASSSGPAGSYEQYF.

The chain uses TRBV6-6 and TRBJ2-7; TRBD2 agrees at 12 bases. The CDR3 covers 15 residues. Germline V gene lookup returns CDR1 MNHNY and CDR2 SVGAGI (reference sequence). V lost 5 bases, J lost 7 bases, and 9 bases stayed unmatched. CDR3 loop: CASSQKTSGSLEQYF. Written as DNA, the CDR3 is TGTGCCAGCAGTCAGAAGACTAGCGGGAGTCTGGAGCAGTACTTC.

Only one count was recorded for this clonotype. The CDR3 reads CASSHTGSGTETQYF. The CDR3 DNA reads as TGTGCCAGCAGCCACACCGGGTCAGGGACGGAGACCCAGTACTTC. The chain employs TRBV3-1 and TRBJ2-5; perhaps D is TRBD1 or TRBD2 (5 bases each). Per germline, CDR1 LGHDT and CDR2 YNNKEL (reference sequence). The CDR3 is 15 amino acids. V dropped 3 bases and J dropped 5 bases, with 16 bases sitting between them.

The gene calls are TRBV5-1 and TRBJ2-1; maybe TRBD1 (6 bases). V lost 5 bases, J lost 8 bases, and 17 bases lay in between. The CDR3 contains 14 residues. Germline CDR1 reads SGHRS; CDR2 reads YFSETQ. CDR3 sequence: CASRGAISGDEQFF. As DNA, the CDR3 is TGCGCCAGCAGGGGGGCCATTTCAGGGGATGAGCAGTTCTTC.

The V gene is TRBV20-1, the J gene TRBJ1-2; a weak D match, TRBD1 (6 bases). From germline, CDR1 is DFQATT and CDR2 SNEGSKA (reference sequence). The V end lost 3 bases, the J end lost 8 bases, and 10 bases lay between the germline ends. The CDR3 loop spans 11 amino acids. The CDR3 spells CSASLGGGYTF. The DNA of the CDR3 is TGCAGTGCTAGCTTGGGGGGCGGCTACACCTTC.

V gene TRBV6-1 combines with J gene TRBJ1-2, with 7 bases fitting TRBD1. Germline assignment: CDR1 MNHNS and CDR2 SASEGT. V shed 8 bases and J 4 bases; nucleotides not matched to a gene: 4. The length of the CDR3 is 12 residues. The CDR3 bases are TGTGCCAGCGAACAGGGGTCCTATGGCTACACCTTC. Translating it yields CASEQGSYGYTF.

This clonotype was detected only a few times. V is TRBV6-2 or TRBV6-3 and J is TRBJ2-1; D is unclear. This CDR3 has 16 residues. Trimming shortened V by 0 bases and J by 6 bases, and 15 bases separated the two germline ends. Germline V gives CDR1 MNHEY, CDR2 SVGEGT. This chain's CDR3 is CASSYSNLRAFNEQFF. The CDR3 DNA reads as TGTGCCAGCAGTTACTCGAACTTACGGGCCTTCAATGAGCAGTTCTTC.

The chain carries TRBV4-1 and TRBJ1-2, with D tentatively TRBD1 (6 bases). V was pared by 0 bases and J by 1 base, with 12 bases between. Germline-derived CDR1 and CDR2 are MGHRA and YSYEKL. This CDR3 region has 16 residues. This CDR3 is CASSQDEGQINYGYTF. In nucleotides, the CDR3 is TGCGCCAGCAGCCAAGACGAGGGACAAATTAACTATGGCTACACCTTC.

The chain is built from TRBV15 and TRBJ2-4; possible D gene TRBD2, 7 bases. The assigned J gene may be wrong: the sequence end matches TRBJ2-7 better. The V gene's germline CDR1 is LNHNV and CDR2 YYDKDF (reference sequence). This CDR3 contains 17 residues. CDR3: CATSRGGFRTASYEQYF. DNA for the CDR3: TGTGCCACCAGCAGGGGGGGGTTTCGGACAGCCTCTTACGAGCAGTACTTC.

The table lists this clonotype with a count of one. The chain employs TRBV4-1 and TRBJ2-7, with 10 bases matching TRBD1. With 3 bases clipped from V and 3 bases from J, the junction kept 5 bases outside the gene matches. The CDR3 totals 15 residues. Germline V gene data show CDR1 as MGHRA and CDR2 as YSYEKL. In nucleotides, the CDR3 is TGCGCCAGCAGCCAGATGCGGACAGGGGGCTACGAGCAGTACTTC. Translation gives CASSQMRTGGYEQYF.

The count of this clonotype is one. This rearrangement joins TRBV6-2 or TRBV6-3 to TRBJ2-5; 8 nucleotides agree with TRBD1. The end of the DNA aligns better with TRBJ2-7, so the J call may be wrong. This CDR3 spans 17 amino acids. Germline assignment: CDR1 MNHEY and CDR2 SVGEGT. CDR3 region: CASSVPTGTGLSYEQYF. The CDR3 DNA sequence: TGTGCCAGCAGCGTACCAACCGGGACAGGCCTCTCCTACGAGCAGTACTTC.

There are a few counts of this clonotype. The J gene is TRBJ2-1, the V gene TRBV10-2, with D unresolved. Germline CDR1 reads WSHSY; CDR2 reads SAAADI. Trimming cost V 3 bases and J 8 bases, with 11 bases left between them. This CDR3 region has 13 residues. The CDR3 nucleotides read TGCGCCAGCAGTGAAACTCCCCGATATGAGCAGTTCTTC. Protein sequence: CASSETPRYEQFF.

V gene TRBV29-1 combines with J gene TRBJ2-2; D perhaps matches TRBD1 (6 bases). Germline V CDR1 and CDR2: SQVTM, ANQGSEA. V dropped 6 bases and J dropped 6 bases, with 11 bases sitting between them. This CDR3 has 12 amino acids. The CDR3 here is CSVNRDAGELFF. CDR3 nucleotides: TGCAGCGTGAACAGGGATGCCGGGGAGCTGTTTTTT.

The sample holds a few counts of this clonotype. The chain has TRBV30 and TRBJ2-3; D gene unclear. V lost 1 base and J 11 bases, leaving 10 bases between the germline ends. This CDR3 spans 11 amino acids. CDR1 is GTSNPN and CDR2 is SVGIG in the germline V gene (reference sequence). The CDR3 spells CAWSGSVGQYF. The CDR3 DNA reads TGTGCCTGGAGTGGGTCGGTTGGGCAGTATTTT. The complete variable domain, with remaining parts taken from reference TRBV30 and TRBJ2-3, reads SQTIHQWPATLVQPVGSPLSLECTVEGTSNPNLYWYRQAAGRGLQLLFYSVGIGQISSEVPQNLSASRPQDRQFILSSKKLLLSDSGFYLCAWSGSVGQYFGPGTRLTVL.

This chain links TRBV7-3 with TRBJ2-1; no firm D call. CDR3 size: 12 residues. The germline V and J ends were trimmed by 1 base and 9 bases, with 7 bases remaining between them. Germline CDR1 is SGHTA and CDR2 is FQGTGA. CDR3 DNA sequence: TGTGCCAGCAGCTTAAGAGCTGGTGAGCAGTTCTTC. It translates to CASSLRAGEQFF.